This TCR beta chain is drawn from a study of OX40 agonist ivuxolimab in advanced cancers. Study-wide context: Patients were dosed intravenously with ivuxolimab at 0.01 to 10 mg/kg every 2 weeks. Study-level results: Clonal expansion among partial responders at 0.1-3.0 mg/kg ranked near the lowest. Expanded peripheral T cells had an undetermined antigen specificity.

The germline CDR1 and CDR2 sequences are MNHNY and SVGAGI (reference sequence). V gave up 6 bases and J gave up 1 base, with 13 bases separating them. The CDR3 runs to 14 residues. Turning to this clone: Its antigen is unknown.

Produced via immunoSEQ multiplex PCR; TCRdb's table is partial and in-frame only. The profile covers tens of thousands of clones, with more than 80% appearing a single time and around 9.9% taken by the ten largest. This sequence joins TRBV6-6 and TRBJ2-7; D might be TRBD1 (5 bases). The clonotype comes from an adult with an advanced solid tumor such as melanoma, head and neck, liver or kidney cancer. The source was CD4+ or CD8+ T cells sorted from blood, collected in a trial of the OX40 agonist ivuxolimab. The CDR3: CASRQIGESYEQYF. The CDR3 nucleotides are TGTGCCAGCAGACAAATAGGGGAATCCTACGAGCAGTACTTC.